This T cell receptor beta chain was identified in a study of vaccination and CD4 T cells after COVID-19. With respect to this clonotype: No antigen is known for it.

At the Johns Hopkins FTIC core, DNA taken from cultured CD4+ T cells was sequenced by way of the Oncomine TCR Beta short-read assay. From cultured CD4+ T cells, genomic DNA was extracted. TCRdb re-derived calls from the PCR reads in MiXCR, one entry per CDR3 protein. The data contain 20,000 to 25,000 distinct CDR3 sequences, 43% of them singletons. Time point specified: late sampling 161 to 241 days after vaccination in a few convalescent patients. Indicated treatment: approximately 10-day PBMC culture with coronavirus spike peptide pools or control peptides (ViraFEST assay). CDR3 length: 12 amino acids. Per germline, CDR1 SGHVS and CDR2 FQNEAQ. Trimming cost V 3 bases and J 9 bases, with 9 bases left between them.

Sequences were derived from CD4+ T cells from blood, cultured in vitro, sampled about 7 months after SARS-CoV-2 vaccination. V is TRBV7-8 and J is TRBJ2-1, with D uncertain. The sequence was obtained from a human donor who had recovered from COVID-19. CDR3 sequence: CASSFGGGEQFF. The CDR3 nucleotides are TGTGCCAGCAGCTTCGGCGGCGGTGAGCAGTTCTTC.